The 30 T cell receptor beta chains below all came from one sample that was sequenced in a study of metastatic and nonmetastatic thyroid tumors. All patients were treatment-naive before thyroid surgery. TCRdb reprocessed the PCR reads using MiXCR. The sample lists fewer than 25,000 clones, 15% to 20% occurring once. Sequenced: adjacent normal tissue. These receptor sequences come from a male donor with papillary thyroid cancer or a benign thyroid nodule (not recorded which). Some clones in this sample may be carry-over from other donors' samples.

This clone is medium-sized in the sample. J is TRBJ2-1 and V is TRBV6-1, with TRBD2 identical over 7 bases. The CDR3 contains 14 residues. V shed 3 bases, J shed 8 bases, and the junction held 7 bases outside the gene matches. Germline V gives CDR1 MNHNS, CDR2 SASEGT. CDR3 nucleotides: TGTGCCAGCAGTGATCGGACTAGAATGGATGAGCAGTTCTTC. Its protein is CASSDRTRMDEQFF.

This clone came up a few times. This chain links TRBV20-1 with TRBJ1-4; D not certain. Germline V gene sequence: CDR1 DFQATT, CDR2 SNEGSKA (reference sequence). Trimming removed 0 bases at V and 8 bases at J, with 13 bases between. The CDR3 covers 14 residues. CDR3 residues: CSARDGRGREKLFF. The DNA of the CDR3 is TGCAGTGCTAGAGATGGCCGAGGGCGAGAAAAACTGTTTTTT.

Points on this clone: The conserved closing phenylalanine or tryptophan is absent in this CDR3, likely reflecting a read error. The gene calls are TRBV9 and TRBJ2-2, with TRBD1 matching 11 bases. This CDR3 region has 15 residues. The V and J ends lost 7 bases and 5 bases, in that order; junction bases with no gene match: 7. CDR1 and CDR2 (germline): SGDLS, YYNGEE. CDR3 coding DNA: TGTGCCAGCCAGGGGACAGGGGGTTTTACCGGGGAGCTGTTTTCT. Translating it yields CASQGTGGFTGELFS.

CDR3 DNA: TGCAGTGCTATTCCCCGGGGGGCCTACTCCTACAATGAGCAGTTCTTC. As protein: CSAIPRGAYSYNEQFF. The chain uses TRBV20-1 and TRBJ2-1; TRBD2 is a possible D gene (7 bases). V was cut by 4 bases and J by 0 bases, with 16 bases left in between. The CDR3 length is 16 residues. Germline CDR1 and CDR2: DFQATT and SNEGSKA (reference sequence).

Notes on this clone: The junction departs from the called germline gene at one end, perhaps through a read error. V usage is TRBV9 and J usage is TRBJ2-6; perhaps TRBD1 as D (6 bases). Germline assignment: CDR1 SGDLS and CDR2 YYNGEE. This CDR3 contains 15 residues. CDR3 DNA: TGTGCCAGCAGCGTAGGGGTGACTGGGGACAACGTCATGACTTTC. As protein: CASSVGVTGDNVMTF.

This clone has just a few counts. Sequence at one end of the junction differs from germline and may be a read error. The chain combines TRBV7-9 with TRBJ1-2; a weak D match, TRBD1 (5 bases). Germline V gives CDR1 SEHNR, CDR2 FQNEAQ (reference sequence). The CDR3 covers 11 residues. The CDR3 sequence is CASCQGTGYSF. Written as DNA, the CDR3 is TGTGCCAGCTGCCAGGGTACGGGCTACAGCTTC.

In the case of this clone: Relative to the germline gene, one junction end is altered; a read error may explain this. The chain is built from TRBV20-1 and TRBJ2-2, with TRBD2 as a possible D gene (6 bases). Germline-derived CDR1 and CDR2 are DFQATT and SNEGSKA (reference sequence). This CDR3 is 13 amino acids long. Here the CDR3 DNA reads TGCAGTGCTAGGGGGGGTAGAACCGTGGAGCTGTTTTTT. The encoded protein is CSARGGRTVELFF.

This clone is medium-sized in the sample. The chain combines TRBV6-1 with TRBJ2-7; 9 bases match TRBD1. With V trimmed by 6 bases and J by 8 bases, 5 bases remained unmatched. CDR3 length equals 12 residues. Germline-derived CDR1 and CDR2 are MNHNS and SASEGT. The CDR3 nucleotides are TGTGCCAGCAGAGTTGGACAGGGGAAGCAGTACTTC. Translating it yields CASRVGQGKQYF.

This clone appeared a few times. One end of the junction is discordant with germline, which a read error may explain. The V and J genes are TRBV19 and TRBJ2-1, with a tentative D call TRBD1 (5 bases). The CDR3 has 15 residues. Looked up from germline, CDR1 is LNHDA and CDR2 is SQIVND (reference sequence). The chain's CDR3 is CASSIGTGSYDEQFF. CDR3 sequence (DNA): TGTGCCAGTAGTATTGGTACAGGTAGCTACGATGAGCAGTTCTTT.

The count of this clone is one. CDR3: CASSLPGTGGAGLSWELFF. The CDR3 DNA is TGTGCCAGCAGTCTCCCCGGGACAGGGGGCGCGGGTCTTTCCTGGGAGCTGTTTTTT. This chain uses TRBV6-2 or TRBV6-3 with TRBJ2-2, with 12 nucleotides matching TRBD1. The CDR3 loop spans 19 amino acids. Germline CDR1 reads MNHEY; CDR2 reads SVGEGT. V dropped 5 bases and J dropped 9; count of bases not matched to a gene: 19.

This clone has at least ten counts. The chain joins TRBV18 to TRBJ2-2; D is perhaps TRBD2 (6 bases). CDR3 length: 19 residues. The V gene's germline CDR1 is KGHSH and CDR2 LQKENI. The ends were cut back, 4 bases at V and 0 bases at J, with 21 bases in the middle. This chain's CDR3 is CASSRRTLLAAANTGELFF. The CDR3 DNA is TGTGCCAGCTCACGCCGAACTCTTTTAGCGGCCGCGAACACCGGGGAGCTGTTTTTT.

This clone was detected a few times. Mismatch with germline at one junction end may stem from a read error. V gene TRBV6-1 combines with J gene TRBJ2-7; D possibly uses TRBD1 or TRBD2 (5 bases each). This CDR3 has 13 amino acids. CDR1 is MNHNS, CDR2 SASEGT, per germline. CDR3 nucleotide sequence: TGTGCCAGCAGTCCAGGGAGTATTTACGAGCATTACTTC. This gives the protein CASSPGSIYEHYF.

This clone was counted many times. The CDR3 region has the DNA TGTGCCATCAGTGCGTTAGCAGGGGAGTTCACTGAAGCTTTCTTT. This sequence encodes CAISALAGEFTEAFF. The chain links TRBV10-3 to TRBJ1-1; a possible D gene is TRBD1 (6 bases). The CDR3 runs 15 residues. Germline V gives CDR1 ENHRY, CDR2 SYGVKD. Trimming shortened V by 4 bases and J by 4 bases, and 16 bases separated the two germline ends.

In its sample, this clone is medium-sized. The chain couples TRBV10-3 to TRBJ1-6, with TRBD1 matching 7 bases. The CDR3 extends over 12 amino acids. Trimming at V came to 6 bases and at J to 10 bases, leaving 3 bases not matched to a gene. Germline V gene data show CDR1 as ENHRY and CDR2 as SYGVKD. This chain's CDR3 is CAIRGQSSPLHF. The DNA for the CDR3 is TGTGCCATCAGGGGACAGTCGTCACCCCTCCACTTT.

This clone was picked up many times. The CDR3 here is CASSLAVGGPGNTIYF. CDR3 DNA sequence: TGTGCCAGCAGCTTGGCCGTCGGGGGCCCTGGAAACACCATATATTTT. This chain uses TRBV5-6 with TRBJ1-3; D perhaps matches TRBD1 (6 bases). From germline, CDR1 is SGHDT and CDR2 YYEEEE. The CDR3 has 16 residues. V lost 0 bases and J 2 bases, leaving 12 bases between the germline ends.

This clone has just a few counts. At one end, the junction sequence differs from germline, possibly due to a read error. Other DNA sequences in this specimen translate into the identical CDR3. The chain links TRBV12-3 or TRBV12-4 to TRBJ2-2; D remains ambiguous. The CDR3 has 14 amino acids. The CDR3 spells CASSPRIVAGELFF. The DNA of the CDR3 is TGTGCAAGCAGTCCCCGGATAGTAGCCGGGGAGCTGTTTTTT.

This clone was counted ten times or more. This rearrangement joins TRBV20-1 to TRBJ2-7; 7 nucleotides align to TRBD1. Germline CDR1 and CDR2: DFQATT and SNEGSKA (reference sequence). The V and J ends lost 4 bases and 4 bases, in that order; junction bases with no gene match: 10. The CDR3 runs 14 residues. The CDR3 protein is CSATKTGLPYEQYV. The CDR3 nucleotides read TGCAGTGCTACGAAGACAGGGCTGCCATACGAGCAGTACGTC.

This clone has a count of ten or more. The V gene is TRBV11-1, the J gene TRBJ1-2; D call uncertain. The CDR3 is 17 amino acids. In germline, CDR1 is SGHAT, CDR2 FQDESV (reference sequence). V was cut by 0 bases and J by 1 base, with 15 bases left in between. As DNA, the CDR3 is TGTGCCAGCAGCTTAGCGCTCGAGAGACCCGATAACTATGGCTACACCTTC. It yields the protein CASSLALERPDNYGYTF.

This clone has a count of ten or more. V is TRBV28 and J is TRBJ2-5, with D perhaps TRBD1 (5 bases). Germline V gene lookup returns CDR1 MDHEN and CDR2 SYDVKM. The V gene lost 4 bases and the J gene lost 4 bases, with 7 bases spanning the gap. The CDR3 contains 12 residues. The CDR3 reads CASSSGLETQYF. The CDR3 nucleotides read TGTGCCAGCAGTTCAGGGTTAGAGACCCAGTACTTC.

This clone is deemed medium-sized (0.01 to 0.1%). The chain recombines TRBV6-5 with TRBJ1-6; D is unresolved. Germline values: CDR1 MNHEY, CDR2 SVGAGI. Trimming left V 2 bases short and J 9 bases short, with 14 bases between. The length of the CDR3 is 15 residues. The CDR3 DNA sequence: TGTGCCAGCAGTTACGAGACAACCTCGGGTTCACCCCTCCACTTT. Residues: CASSYETTSGSPLHF.

This clone was picked up many times. This rearrangement joins TRBV12-3 or TRBV12-4 to TRBJ2-4; 13 bases are shared with TRBD2. This CDR3 contains 17 residues. The V gene end was trimmed by 6 bases and the J gene end by 2 bases; junction bases not matched to a gene: 7. CDR3 sequence (DNA): TGTGCCAGCAGCCGCGGACTAGCGGGAGTAACCAAAAACATTCAGTACTTC. Protein product: CASSRGLAGVTKNIQYF.

There are a few counts of this clone. J is TRBJ2-7 and V is TRBV20-1, with D perhaps TRBD1 (5 bases). Germline V gives CDR1 DFQATT, CDR2 SNEGSKA (reference sequence). The germline V and J ends were trimmed by 0 bases and 12 bases, with 18 bases remaining between them. This CDR3 contains 13 residues. For the CDR3, the DNA is TGCAGTGCTAGAGATGCCCGACAGTGGGGCGCGTACTTC. Translated, it gives CSARDARQWGAYF.

This clone was recorded many times. This chain connects TRBV19 to TRBJ1-5; possible D gene TRBD1, 5 bases. The CDR3 covers 16 residues. The V gene lost 10 bases and the J gene lost 1 base, with 20 bases spanning the gap. Germline CDR1 LNHDA, CDR2 SQIVND (reference sequence). The CDR3 here is CATNKWGTESNQPQHF. The CDR3 region has the DNA TGTGCCACTAACAAATGGGGGACTGAGAGCAATCAGCCCCAGCATTTT.

In its sample, this clone was seen once. The J gene is TRBJ1-2, the V gene TRBV5-1; D unclear. The V gene lost 0 bases and the J gene lost 14 bases, with 20 bases spanning the gap. The germline V gene encodes CDR1 SGHRS and CDR2 YFSETQ. This CDR3 contains 14 residues. In DNA, the CDR3 is TGCGCCAGCAGCTTGGGCGGCGGCAACTATGGCCAAACCTTC. Its protein product is CASSLGGGNYGQTF.

In this sample, this clone turned up many times. The CDR3 sequence: CSARDDGRGQETQYF. CDR3 sequence (DNA): TGCAGTGCTAGAGATGATGGGCGGGGCCAAGAGACCCAGTACTTC. V and J are TRBV20-1 and TRBJ2-5; D perhaps matches TRBD2 (6 bases). Germline V gene lookup returns CDR1 DFQATT and CDR2 SNEGSKA (reference sequence). CDR3 length: 15 residues. V was cut by 0 bases and J by 1 base, with 12 bases left in between.

The sample holds many counts of this clone. The V and J genes are TRBV29-1 and TRBJ2-1; 12 bases are a match to TRBD1. The germline gives CDR1 SQVTM, CDR2 ANQGSEA. With V trimmed by 5 bases and J by 8 bases, 16 bases remained unmatched. The CDR3 totals 17 residues. The CDR3 DNA is TGCAGCGTTCAAACCGGGACAGGGGGCTTTTTTTCCTATGAGCAGTTCTTC. Its translation: CSVQTGTGGFFSYEQFF.

This clone has just a few counts. It is likely a read error, because the conserved phenylalanine at the end of the CDR3 is missing. The rearrangement joins TRBV12-5 to TRBJ1-5; D remains unclear. Trimming removed 1 base from V and 3 bases from J, with 19 bases in between. Germline V CDR1 and CDR2: LGHNT, FRNRAP. This CDR3 has 18 amino acids. CDR3 coding DNA: TGTGCTAGTGGTTTGGACTTACCATCGGTCAGACTCAATCAGCCCCAGCATCTT. Encoded protein: CASGLDLPSVRLNQPQHL.

This clone is labeled medium-sized. The V gene is TRBV12-3 or TRBV12-4, the J gene TRBJ1-2, with D unresolved. The CDR3 contains 13 residues. Trimming took 2 bases from V and 3 from J, leaving 7 bases between them. Here the CDR3 reads CASSLFGDYGYTF. CDR3 nucleotide sequence: TGTGCCAGCAGTTTATTCGGGGACTATGGCTACACCTTC.

This clone was recorded many times. This rearrangement joins TRBV29-1 to TRBJ2-4, with D uncertain. The CDR3 loop spans 11 amino acids. V dropped 4 bases and J dropped 0 bases, with 1 base sitting between them. CDR1 SQVTM and CDR2 ANQGSEA come from the germline V gene. The CDR3 DNA reads TGCAGCGTTGGAGCCAAAAACATTCAGTACTTC. Its translation: CSVGAKNIQYF.

There are many counts of this clone. This same CDR3 is encoded by further DNA sequences in the sample. The chain links TRBV5-1 to TRBJ2-1, with 8 bases matching TRBD2. Per germline, CDR1 SGHRS and CDR2 YFSETQ. The trim removed 4 bases at V and 1 base at J, leaving 13 bases unmatched. The CDR3 is 18 residues long. The CDR3, as DNA: TGCGCCAGCAGCCGGCGGGGGGAGGGCCGCGGATCCTACAATGAGCAGTTCTTC. The encoded protein is CASSRRGEGRGSYNEQFF.